This TCR beta chain was sequenced for a study of blood T cell repertoires in COVID-19. The overall study: Nucleic acid was either cDNA or gDNA, and it came from T cells, B-cell-depleted T cells, or PBMCs.

The cohort comprised adults aged roughly 18 to 95 years residing in 20 to 30 US areas. Participants were placed into cohorts based on the clinical history they reported. Original methodology: Amplified reference gene primers provided the basis for estimating nucleated cell counts. Using immunoSEQ multiplex PCR, the repertoire was profiled, and TCRdb retains in-frame clones only, with some absent. The D gene and trimming were derived from the DNA, and the V and J assignments and clone size from that table. The table has around 150,000 clones, 80% seen once; the top ten hold roughly 3.5%. The TCR comes from a woman aged 55-69 years who had recovered from COVID-19. Sequencing input: PBMCs or T cells enriched from blood (not recorded which).

CDR3 in amino acids: CASSLVGDDSPLHF. The CDR3 DNA is TGCGCCAGCAGCTTGGTAGGGGATGATTCACCCCTCCACTTT. The rearrangement joins TRBV5-1 to TRBJ1-6; D perhaps matches TRBD1 (5 bases). The V end lost 0 bases, the J end lost 8 bases, and 9 bases lay between the germline ends. Per germline, CDR1 SGHRS and CDR2 YFSETQ. The CDR3 contains 14 residues.